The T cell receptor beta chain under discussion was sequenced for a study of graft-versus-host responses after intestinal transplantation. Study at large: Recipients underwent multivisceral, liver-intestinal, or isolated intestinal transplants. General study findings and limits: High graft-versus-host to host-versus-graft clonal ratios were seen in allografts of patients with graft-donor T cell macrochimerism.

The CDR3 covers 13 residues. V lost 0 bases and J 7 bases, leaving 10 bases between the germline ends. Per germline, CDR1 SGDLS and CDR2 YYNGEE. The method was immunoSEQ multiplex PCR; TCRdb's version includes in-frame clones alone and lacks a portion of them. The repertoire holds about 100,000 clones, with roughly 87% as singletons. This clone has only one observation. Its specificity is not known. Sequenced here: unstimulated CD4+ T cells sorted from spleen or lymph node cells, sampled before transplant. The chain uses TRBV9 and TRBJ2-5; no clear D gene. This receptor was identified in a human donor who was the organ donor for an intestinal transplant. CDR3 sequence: CASSVVQMGTQYF. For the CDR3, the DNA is TGTGCCAGCAGCGTAGTCCAGATGGGGACCCAGTACTTC.